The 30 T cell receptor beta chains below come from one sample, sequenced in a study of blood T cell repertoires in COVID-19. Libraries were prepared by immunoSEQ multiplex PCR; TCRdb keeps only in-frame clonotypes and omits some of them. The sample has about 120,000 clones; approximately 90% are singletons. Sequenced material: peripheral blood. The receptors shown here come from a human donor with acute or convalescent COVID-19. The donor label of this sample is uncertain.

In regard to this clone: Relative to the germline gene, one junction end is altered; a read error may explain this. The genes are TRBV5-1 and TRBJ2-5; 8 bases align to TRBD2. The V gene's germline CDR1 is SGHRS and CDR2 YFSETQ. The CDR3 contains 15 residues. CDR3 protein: CARRPGGRARETQYF. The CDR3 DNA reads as TGCGCCCGCAGGCCGGGGGGGAGGGCGCGAGAGACCCAGTACTTC.

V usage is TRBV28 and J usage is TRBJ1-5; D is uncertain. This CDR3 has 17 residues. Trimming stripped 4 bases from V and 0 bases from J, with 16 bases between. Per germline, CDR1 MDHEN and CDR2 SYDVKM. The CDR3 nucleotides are TGTGCCAGCAGTTCCCACCAGTCCCGATATAGCAATCAGCCCCAGCATTTT. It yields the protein CASSSHQSRYSNQPQHF.

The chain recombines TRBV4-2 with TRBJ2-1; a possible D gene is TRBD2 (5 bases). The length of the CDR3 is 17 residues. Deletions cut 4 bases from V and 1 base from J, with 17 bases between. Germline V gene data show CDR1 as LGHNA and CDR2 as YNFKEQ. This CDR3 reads CASSRVGGPASYNEQFF. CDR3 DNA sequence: TGTGCCAGCAGCCGAGTGGGCGGGCCCGCATCCTACAATGAGCAGTTCTTC.

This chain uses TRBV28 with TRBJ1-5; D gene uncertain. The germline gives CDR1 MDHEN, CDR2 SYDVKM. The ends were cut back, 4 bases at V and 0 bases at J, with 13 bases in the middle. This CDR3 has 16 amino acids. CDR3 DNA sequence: TGTGCCAGCAGTTCTACTCCCGTTAATAGCAATCAGCCCCAGCATTTT. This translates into CASSSTPVNSNQPQHF.

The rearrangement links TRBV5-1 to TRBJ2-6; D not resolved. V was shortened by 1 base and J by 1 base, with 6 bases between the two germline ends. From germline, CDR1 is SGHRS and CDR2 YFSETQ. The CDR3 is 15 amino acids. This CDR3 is CASSLWRSGANVLTF. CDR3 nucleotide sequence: TGCGCCAGCAGCTTGTGGCGGTCTGGGGCCAACGTCCTGACTTTC.

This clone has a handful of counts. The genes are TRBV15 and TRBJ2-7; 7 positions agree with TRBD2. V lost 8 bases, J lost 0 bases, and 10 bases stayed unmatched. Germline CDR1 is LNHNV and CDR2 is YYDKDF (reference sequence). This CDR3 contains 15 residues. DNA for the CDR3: TGTGCCACCGGAAGGGGAGGGATATCCTCCTACGAGCAGTACTTC. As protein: CATGRGGISSYEQYF.

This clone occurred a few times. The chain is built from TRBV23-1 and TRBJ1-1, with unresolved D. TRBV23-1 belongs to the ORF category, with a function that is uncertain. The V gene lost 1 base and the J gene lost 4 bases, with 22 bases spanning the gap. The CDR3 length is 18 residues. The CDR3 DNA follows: TGCGCCAGCAGTCAATTCTTCCCCGGGAGCCCGAAACGCACTGAAGCTTTCTTT. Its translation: CASSQFFPGSPKRTEAFF.

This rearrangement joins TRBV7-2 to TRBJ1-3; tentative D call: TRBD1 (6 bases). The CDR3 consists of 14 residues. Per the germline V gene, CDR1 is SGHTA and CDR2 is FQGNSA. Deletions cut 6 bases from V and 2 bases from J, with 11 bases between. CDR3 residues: CASRPRTAGNTIYF. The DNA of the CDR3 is TGTGCCAGCAGGCCTCGGACAGCTGGAAACACCATATATTTT.

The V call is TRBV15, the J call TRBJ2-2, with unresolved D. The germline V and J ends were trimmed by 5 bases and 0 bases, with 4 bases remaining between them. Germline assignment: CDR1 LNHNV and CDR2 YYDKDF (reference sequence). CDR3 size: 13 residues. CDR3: CATSQSNTGELFF. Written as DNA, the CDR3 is TGTGCCACCAGCCAATCGAACACCGGGGAGCTGTTTTTT.

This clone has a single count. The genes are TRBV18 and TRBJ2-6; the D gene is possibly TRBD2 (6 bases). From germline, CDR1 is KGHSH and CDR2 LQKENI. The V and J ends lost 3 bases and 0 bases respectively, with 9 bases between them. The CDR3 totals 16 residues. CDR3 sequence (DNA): TGTGCCAGCTCACCGGGACTCATCTCTGGGGCCAACGTCCTGACTTTC. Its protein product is CASSPGLISGANVLTF.

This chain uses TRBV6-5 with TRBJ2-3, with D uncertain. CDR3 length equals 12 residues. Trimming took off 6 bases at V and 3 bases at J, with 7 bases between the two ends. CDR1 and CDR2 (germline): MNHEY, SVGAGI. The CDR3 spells CASRTGTDTQYF. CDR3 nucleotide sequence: TGTGCCAGCAGAACGGGTACAGATACGCAGTATTTT.

The CDR3 spells CASSPTEAANSPLHF. CDR3 in DNA: TGTGCCAGCAGCCCGACGGAGGCGGCTAATTCACCCCTCCACTTT. The chain has TRBV7-6 and TRBJ1-6; D remains unclear. V gave up 5 bases and J gave up 6 bases, with 14 bases separating them. The CDR3 covers 15 residues. Germline CDR1 SGHVS, CDR2 FNYEAQ.

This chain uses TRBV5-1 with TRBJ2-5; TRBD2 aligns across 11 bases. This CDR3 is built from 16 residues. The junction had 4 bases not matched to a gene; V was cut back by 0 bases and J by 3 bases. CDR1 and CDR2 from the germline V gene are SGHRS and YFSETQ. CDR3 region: CASSLGTSGPKETQYF. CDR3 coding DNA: TGCGCCAGCAGCTTGGGGACTAGCGGGCCCAAAGAGACCCAGTACTTC.

CDR3 nucleotide sequence: TGCGCCAGCAGCTTGTCAGCCGGACAGGGGACTGAAGCTTTCTTT. This translates into CASSLSAGQGTEAFF. This chain joins TRBV5-1 and TRBJ1-1, with 9 bases lining up with TRBD1. Germline-derived CDR1 and CDR2 are SGHRS and YFSETQ. The CDR3 extends over 15 amino acids. With V trimmed by 1 base and J by 5 bases, 6 bases remained unmatched.

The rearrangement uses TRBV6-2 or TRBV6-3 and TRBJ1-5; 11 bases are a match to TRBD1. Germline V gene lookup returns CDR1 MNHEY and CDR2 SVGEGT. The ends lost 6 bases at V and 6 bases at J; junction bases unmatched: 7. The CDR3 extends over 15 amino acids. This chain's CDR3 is CASSTGTGGTQPQHF. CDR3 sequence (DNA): TGTGCCAGCAGCACCGGGACAGGGGGTACTCAGCCCCAGCATTTT.

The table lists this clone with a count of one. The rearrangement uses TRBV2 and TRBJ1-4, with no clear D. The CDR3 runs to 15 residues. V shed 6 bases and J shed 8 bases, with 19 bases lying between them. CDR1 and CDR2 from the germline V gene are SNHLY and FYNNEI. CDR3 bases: TGTGCCAGCAGGTCGGTACTGGGAGGTGAAGAAAAACTGTTTTTT. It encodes CASRSVLGGEEKLFF.

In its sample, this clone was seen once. CDR3 sequence: CASSVYGGQVNEKLFF. As DNA, the CDR3 is TGTGCCAGCAGTGTTTATGGGGGACAGGTGAATGAAAAACTGTTTTTT. V gene TRBV2 combines with J gene TRBJ1-4; TRBD1 matches at 8 bases. This CDR3 is 16 amino acids long. Germline V lookup: CDR1 SNHLY, CDR2 FYNNEI. V trimming: 4 bases; J trimming: 5 bases; junction bases outside the gene matches: 9. The full variable domain, its missing parts supplied by reference TRBV2 and TRBJ1-4, is EPEVTQTPSHQVTQMGQEVILRCVPISNHLYFYWYRQILGQKVEFLVSFYNNEISEKSEIFDDQFSVERPDGSNFTLKIRSTKLEDSAMYFCASSVYGGQVNEKLFFGSGTQLSVL.

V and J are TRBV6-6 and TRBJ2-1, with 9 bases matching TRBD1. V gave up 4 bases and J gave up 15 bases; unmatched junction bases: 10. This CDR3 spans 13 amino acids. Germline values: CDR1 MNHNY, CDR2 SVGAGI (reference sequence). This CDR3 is CASSFQRDRDRFF. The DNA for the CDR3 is TGTGCCAGCAGTTTCCAAAGGGACAGGGACAGGTTCTTC.

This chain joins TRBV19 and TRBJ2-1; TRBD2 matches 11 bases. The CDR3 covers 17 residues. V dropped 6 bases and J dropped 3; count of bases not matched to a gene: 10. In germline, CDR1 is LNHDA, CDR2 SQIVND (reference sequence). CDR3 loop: CASSLGRLAGSYNEQFF. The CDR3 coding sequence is TGTGCCAGTAGCCTTGGAAGACTAGCGGGGAGCTACAATGAGCAGTTCTTC.

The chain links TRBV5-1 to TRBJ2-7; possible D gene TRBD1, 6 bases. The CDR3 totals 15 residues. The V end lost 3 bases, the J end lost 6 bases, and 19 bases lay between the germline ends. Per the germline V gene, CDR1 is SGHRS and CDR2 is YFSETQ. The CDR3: CASSWENRLGAEQYF. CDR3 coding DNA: TGCGCCAGCAGCTGGGAGAACCGGCTGGGGGCCGAGCAGTACTTC.

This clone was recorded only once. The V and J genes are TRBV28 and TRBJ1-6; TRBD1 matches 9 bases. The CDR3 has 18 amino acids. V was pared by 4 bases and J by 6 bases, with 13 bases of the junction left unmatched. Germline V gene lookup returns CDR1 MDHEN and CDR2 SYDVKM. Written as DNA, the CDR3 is TGTGCCAGCAGTTCAGAATTGTTCCGGGACAGGGCTAATTCACCCCTCCACTTT. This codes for CASSSELFRDRANSPLHF.

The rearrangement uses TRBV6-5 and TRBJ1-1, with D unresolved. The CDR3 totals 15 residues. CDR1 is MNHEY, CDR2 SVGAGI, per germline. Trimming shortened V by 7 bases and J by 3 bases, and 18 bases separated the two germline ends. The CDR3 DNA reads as TGTGCCAGCATCGATGGACTCCACGGGGACACTGAAGCTTTCTTT. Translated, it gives CASIDGLHGDTEAFF.

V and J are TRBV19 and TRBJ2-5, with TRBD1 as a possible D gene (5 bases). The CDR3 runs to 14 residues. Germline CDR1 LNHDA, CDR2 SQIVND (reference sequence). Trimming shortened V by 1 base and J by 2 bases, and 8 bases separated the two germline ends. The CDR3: CASSIGGRQETQYF. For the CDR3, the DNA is TGTGCCAGTAGTATAGGGGGCAGGCAAGAGACCCAGTACTTC. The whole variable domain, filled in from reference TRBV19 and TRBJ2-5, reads DGGITQSPKYLFRKEGQNVTLSCEQNLNHDAMYWYRQDPGQGLRLIYYSQIVNDFQKGDIAEGYSVSREKKESFPLTVTSAQKNPTAFYLCASSIGGRQETQYFGPGTRLLVL.

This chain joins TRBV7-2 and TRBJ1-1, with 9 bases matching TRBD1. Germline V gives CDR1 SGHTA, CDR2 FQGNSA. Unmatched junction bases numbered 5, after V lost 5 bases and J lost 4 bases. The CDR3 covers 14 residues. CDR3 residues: CASSLGQGSTEAFF. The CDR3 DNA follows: TGTGCCAGCAGCCTAGGACAGGGGAGCACTGAAGCTTTCTTT.

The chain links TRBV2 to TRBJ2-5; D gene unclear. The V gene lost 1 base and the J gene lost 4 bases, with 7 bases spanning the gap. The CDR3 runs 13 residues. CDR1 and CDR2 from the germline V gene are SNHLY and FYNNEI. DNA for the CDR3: TGTGCCAGCAGTGAAGATTATAGAGAGACCCAGTACTTC. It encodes CASSEDYRETQYF.

CDR3 DNA: TGCAGTGCTAGTGGGCGGGTAGCGGTAACAGATACGCAGTATTTT. Protein product: CSASGRVAVTDTQYF. The V call is TRBV20-1, the J call TRBJ2-3; maybe TRBD2 (6 bases). Trimming removed 3 bases from V and 3 bases from J, with 16 bases in between. The CDR3 is 15 residues long. Germline CDR1 and CDR2: DFQATT and SNEGSKA (reference sequence).

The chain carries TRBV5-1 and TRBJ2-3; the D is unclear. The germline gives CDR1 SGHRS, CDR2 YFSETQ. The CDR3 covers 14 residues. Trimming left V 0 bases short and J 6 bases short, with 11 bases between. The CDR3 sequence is CASSLAYVPDTQYF. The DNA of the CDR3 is TGCGCCAGCAGCTTGGCTTATGTCCCCGATACGCAGTATTTT.

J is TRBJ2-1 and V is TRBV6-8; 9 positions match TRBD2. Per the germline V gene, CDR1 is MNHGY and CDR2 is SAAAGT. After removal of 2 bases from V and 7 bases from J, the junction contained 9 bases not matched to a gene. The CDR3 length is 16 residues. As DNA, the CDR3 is TGTGCCAGCAGTTACGGCGCGGGGGGGCCTCTTAATGAGCAGTTCTTC. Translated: CASSYGAGGPLNEQFF.

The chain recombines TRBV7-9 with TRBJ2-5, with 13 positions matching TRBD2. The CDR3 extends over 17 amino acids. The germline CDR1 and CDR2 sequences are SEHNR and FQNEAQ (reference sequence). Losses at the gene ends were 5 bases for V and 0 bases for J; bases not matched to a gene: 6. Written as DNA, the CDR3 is TGTGCCAGCAGCCCCTTGACTAGCGGGAGGTACCAAGAGACCCAGTACTTC. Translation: CASSPLTSGRYQETQYF.

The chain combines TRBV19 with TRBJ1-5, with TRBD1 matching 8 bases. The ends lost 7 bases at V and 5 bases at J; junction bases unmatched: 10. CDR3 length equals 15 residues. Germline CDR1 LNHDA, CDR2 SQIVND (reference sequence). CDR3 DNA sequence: TGTGCCAGTACCGCCGGGACAGGTCAATATCAGCCCCAGCATTTT. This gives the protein CASTAGTGQYQPQHF.